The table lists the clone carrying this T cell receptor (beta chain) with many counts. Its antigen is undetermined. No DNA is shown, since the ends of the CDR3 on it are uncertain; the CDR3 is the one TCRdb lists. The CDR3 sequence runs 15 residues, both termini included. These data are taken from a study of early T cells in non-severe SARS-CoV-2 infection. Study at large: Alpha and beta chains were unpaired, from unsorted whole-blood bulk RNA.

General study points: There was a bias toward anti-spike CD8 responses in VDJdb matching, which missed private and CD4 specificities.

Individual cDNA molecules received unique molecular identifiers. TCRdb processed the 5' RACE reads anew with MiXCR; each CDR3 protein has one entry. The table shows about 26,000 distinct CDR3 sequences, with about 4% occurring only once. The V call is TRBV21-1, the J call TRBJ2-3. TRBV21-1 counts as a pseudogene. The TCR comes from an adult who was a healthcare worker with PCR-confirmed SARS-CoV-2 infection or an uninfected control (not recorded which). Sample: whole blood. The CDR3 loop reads CASSPVGSGTDTQYF.